A few counts support the clone carrying this T cell receptor beta chain. Its antigen remains unknown. With constant-segment primers, 5'RACE yielded cDNA libraries of TCR alpha and TCR beta that carried sample barcodes and UMIs. TCRdb itself ran the 5' RACE reads through MiXCR, one entry per CDR3 protein. The profile covers about 470,000 distinct CDR3 sequences, with 15% to 20% appearing a single time and 12% taken by the ten largest. The sample belongs to a study of T-cell memory formation after mild COVID-19. On the study more broadly: TCR clustering was largely donor specific. Study-wide points: Detection of some responders pre-infection suggested pre-existing cross-reactive memory T cells participated. While clones contracting from day 15 to 85 were balanced between CD4 and CD8, later expanders leaned CD4+.

CDR1 is KGHDR and CDR2 is SFDVKD in the germline V gene. There are 16 residues in the CDR3. V was trimmed by 0 bases and J by 7 bases, leaving 15 bases between them. The V and J genes are TRBV24-1 and TRBJ2-1; D might be TRBD1 (5 bases). Source material: PBMCs or a T cell subset sorted from them (not recorded which). This sequence was found in an adult woman who had mild COVID-19 (a few samples of this study predate the infection). Cell type and time point are not known. The CDR3 protein is CATSDLGSRVANEQFF. CDR3 DNA: TGTGCCACCAGTGATTTGGGGTCCAGGGTTGCGAATGAGCAGTTCTTC.